This TCR beta chain was sequenced during a study of blood T cell repertoires in COVID-19. Study-level background: T cells, B-cell-depleted T cells, or PBMCs supplied cDNA or gDNA.

Those who participated ranged in age from roughly 18 to 89 years and resided in 20 to 25 US areas. Each recovered donor of Cohort 3 presented with two negative PCRs, clearance, or symptom resolution. This CDR3 comprises 19 residues. The germline CDR1 and CDR2 sequences are LNHDA and SQIVND (reference sequence). Trimming cost V 4 bases and J 0 bases; bases outside gene matches: 10. Repertoires were generated with immunoSEQ multiplex PCR, while TCRdb's copy carries only in-frame clones and drops some. Among a few hundred thousand clones, 85% were seen once, and the ten largest hold about 17%. This TCR was recovered from a man aged 35-49 years who had recovered from COVID-19. The source material was PBMCs or T cells enriched from blood (not recorded which). The chain employs TRBV19 and TRBJ2-1, with 12 bases aligning to TRBD2. CDR3 nucleotide sequence: TGTGCCAGTAGTAGAGGGCGGACTAGCGGGACCAGCTCCTACAATGAGCAGTTCTTC. It specifies CASSRGRTSGTSSYNEQFF.